One sample yielded the 15 T cell receptor beta chains listed below, sequenced in a study of CD8 T cells in ankylosing spondylitis. Notes on the study in general: Blood from ankylosing spondylitis patients appeared to carry a characteristic eight-variant TCR beta motif.

TCRdb reprocessed the 5' RACE reads with MiXCR, giving one entry per CDR3 protein. This table has 350,000 to 450,000 distinct CDR3 sequences, 25% to 30% appearing once. Which antigens these TCRs recognize remains unknown. The material sequenced was blood, either unsorted or a sorted T cell fraction (not recorded which). Source of these receptors: a male donor with ankylosing spondylitis.

V is TRBV20-1 and J is TRBJ2-6; D is undetermined. The CDR3 spans 14 residues. CDR1 is DFQATT and CDR2 is SNEGSKA in the germline V gene (reference sequence). V dropped 5 bases and J dropped 2 bases, with 10 bases sitting between them. The CDR3 region is CSARVQPGANVLTF. CDR3 in DNA: TGCAGTGCTCGGGTCCAGCCTGGGGCCAACGTCCTGACTTTC.

The chain carries TRBV11-2 and TRBJ2-4, with no clear D. CDR1 is SGHAT, CDR2 FQNNGV, per germline. The germline V and J ends were trimmed by 7 bases and 0 bases, with 16 bases remaining between them. The CDR3 length is 16 residues. The CDR3 protein is CASTQTSYLAKNIQYF. The CDR3 bases are TGTGCCAGCACCCAAACCTCTTACCTAGCCAAAAACATTCAGTACTTC.

The chain joins TRBV29-1 to TRBJ2-7, with 8 positions matching TRBD1. V gave up 4 bases and J gave up 3 bases; unmatched junction bases: 8. The CDR3 loop spans 14 amino acids. Germline V CDR1 and CDR2: SQVTM, ANQGSEA. CDR3 bases: TGCAGCGTTGGAGGGACAGGTACCTTCTACGAGCAGTACTTC. Translating it yields CSVGGTGTFYEQYF.

This clonotype was recorded a few times. The rearrangement joins TRBV7-2 to TRBJ2-3; D is ambiguous. Deletions cut 5 bases from V and 6 bases from J, with 6 bases between. The CDR3 has 11 amino acids. Germline V gene lookup returns CDR1 SGHTA and CDR2 FQGNSA. The CDR3 sequence is CASSRWDTQYF. CDR3 DNA sequence: TGTGCCAGCAGCCGATGGGATACGCAGTATTTT.

The gene calls are TRBV19 and TRBJ2-5; D might be TRBD2 (7 bases). CDR1 and CDR2 (germline): LNHDA, SQIVND (reference sequence). V gave up 6 bases and J gave up 2 bases, with 13 bases separating them. CDR3 length equals 14 residues. In DNA form, the CDR3 reads TGTGCCAGTAGCCGGGGGGACAAACAAGAGACCCAGTACTTC. It specifies CASSRGDKQETQYF.

The V gene is TRBV5-1, the J gene TRBJ2-5, with 11 bases aligning to TRBD1. Trimming removed 4 bases from V and 2 bases from J; junction bases left unmatched: 4. This CDR3 is 15 amino acids long. Germline values: CDR1 SGHRS, CDR2 YFSETQ. The CDR3 loop is CASSKGQGAQETQYF. The CDR3 coding sequence is TGCGCCAGCAGCAAAGGACAGGGGGCGCAAGAGACCCAGTACTTC.

About this clonotype: An end of the junction differs from the germline gene, which may be a read error. This CDR3 is CSASASSTGELYF. DNA for the CDR3: TGCAGTGCTAGTGCTAGCTCCACCGGGGAGCTGTATTTT. The chain couples TRBV20-1 to TRBJ2-2, with D possibly matching TRBD2 (5 bases). Germline lookup yields CDR1 DFQATT and CDR2 SNEGSKA (reference sequence). The CDR3 spans 13 residues.

V usage is TRBV6-1 and J usage is TRBJ2-3; a weak D match, TRBD2 (6 bases). Looked up from germline, CDR1 is MNHNS and CDR2 is SASEGT. The ends were cut back, 7 bases at V and 6 bases at J, with 11 bases in the middle. This CDR3 comprises 12 residues. The CDR3 region has the DNA TGTGCCAGCACCGGTGGAGGGGATACGCAGTATTTT. This encodes CASTGGGDTQYF.

The rearrangement links TRBV12-3 or TRBV12-4 to TRBJ2-1; a possible D gene is TRBD2 (6 bases). The CDR3 sequence is 15 residues long. Trimming removed 2 bases from V and 0 bases from J, with 8 bases in between. CDR3 nucleotides: TGTGCCAGCAGTTTATGGCGGGGCTCCTACAATGAGCAGTTCTTC. This translates into CASSLWRGSYNEQFF.

The CDR3 coding sequence is TGTGCCAGCAGCGTCCCGGGACTAGCGGATACGCAGTATTTT. Its translation: CASSVPGLADTQYF. This chain links TRBV9 with TRBJ2-3; 10 positions agree with TRBD2. This CDR3 spans 14 amino acids. Germline loops: CDR1 SGDLS, CDR2 YYNGEE. The junction had 3 bases not matched to a gene; V was cut back by 2 bases and J by 6 bases.

The rearrangement joins TRBV6-5 to TRBJ2-1; 10 bases are a match to TRBD1. The CDR3 consists of 16 residues. Per the germline V gene, CDR1 is MNHEY and CDR2 is SVGAGI. V was pared by 2 bases and J by 7 bases, with 8 bases of the junction left unmatched. The CDR3 spells CASSYPGQGRRNEQFF. CDR3 sequence (DNA): TGTGCCAGCAGTTACCCGGGACAGGGGCGCCGGAATGAGCAGTTCTTC.

V gene TRBV7-9 combines with J gene TRBJ2-5; D may be TRBD1 or TRBD2 (5 bases each). Trimming removed 3 bases from V and 5 bases from J, with 13 bases in between. The germline gives CDR1 SEHNR, CDR2 FQNEAQ (reference sequence). The CDR3 contains 14 residues. In DNA, the CDR3 is TGTGCCAGCAGCTTCCCCCTGGGGACGGAGACCCAGTACTTC. It specifies CASSFPLGTETQYF. The variable domain in full, with the rest retrieved from reference TRBV7-9 and TRBJ2-5, is DTGVSQNPRHKITKRGQNVTFRCDPISEHNRLYWYRQTLGQGPEFLTYFQNEAQLEKSRLLSDRFSAERPKGSFSTLEIQRTEQGDSAMYLCASSFPLGTETQYFGPGTRLLVL.

This clonotype was recorded a few times. The genes are TRBV7-9 and TRBJ1-1, with D unresolved. There are 13 residues in the CDR3. V dropped 0 bases and J dropped 6 bases, with 8 bases sitting between them. Germline loops: CDR1 SEHNR, CDR2 FQNEAQ (reference sequence). The CDR3 region is CASSLAGIAEAFF. CDR3 bases: TGTGCCAGCAGCTTAGCGGGGATCGCTGAAGCTTTCTTT.

This clonotype occurred a few times. The chain links TRBV19 to TRBJ1-3; maybe TRBD1 (5 bases). CDR1 is LNHDA and CDR2 is SQIVND in the germline V gene (reference sequence). The CDR3 is 14 residues long. With 7 bases removed from V and 0 bases from J, the gap between germline ends came to 10 bases. The CDR3 protein is CASTRQYSGNTIYF. The CDR3 region has the DNA TGTGCCAGTACCCGACAGTACTCTGGAAACACCATATATTTT.

The chain carries TRBV13 and TRBJ1-2, with 9 bases aligning to TRBD1. Germline lookup yields CDR1 PRHDT and CDR2 FYEKMQ (reference sequence). The junction had 11 bases not matched to a gene; V was cut back by 5 bases and J by 7 bases. This CDR3 is built from 15 residues. CDR3 in DNA: TGTGCCAGCAGCACTTCCGGGACAGGGATTTCTGGCTACACCTTC. Its protein product is CASSTSGTGISGYTF.